Described below is a single TCR beta chain sequence and its context. The record originates from a study of shared clonotypes between healthy human individuals. Whole-study context: The study enrolled two women and a few men aged 18 to 49.

The CDR3 is made up of 16 amino acids. Germline values: CDR1 SGHRS, CDR2 YFSETQ. The J segment lost 5 bases and the V segment lost 4 bases, leaving 12 bases of the junction unmatched. The repertoire was sequenced with immunoSEQ multiplex PCR; TCRdb's copy has only in-frame clones and lacks some. The sample includes fewer than 600,000 clones, around three quarters seen only once; the top ten take about 12%. The chain links TRBV5-1 to TRBJ2-3; 8 positions agree with TRBD2. This TCR was recovered from a woman between 40 and 50 years old in good health. Some clones in this sample may be carry-over from other donors' samples. The sequenced sample consisted of PBMCs. CDR3 sequence (DNA): TGCGCCAGCAGCATCTCGGGAGGGGGTGTTGGAGATACGCAGTATTTT. Its protein is CASSISGGGVGDTQYF.